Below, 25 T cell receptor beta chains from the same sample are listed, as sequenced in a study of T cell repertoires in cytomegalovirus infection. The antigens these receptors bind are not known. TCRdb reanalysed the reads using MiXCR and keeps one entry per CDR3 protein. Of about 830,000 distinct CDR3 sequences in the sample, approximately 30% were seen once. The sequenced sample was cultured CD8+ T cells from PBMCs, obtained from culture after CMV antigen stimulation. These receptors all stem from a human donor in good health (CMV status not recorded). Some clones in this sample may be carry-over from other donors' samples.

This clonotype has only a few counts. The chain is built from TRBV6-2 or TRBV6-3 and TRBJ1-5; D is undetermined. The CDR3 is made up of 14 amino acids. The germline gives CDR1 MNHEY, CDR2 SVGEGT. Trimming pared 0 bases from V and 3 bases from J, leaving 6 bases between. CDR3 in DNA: TGTGCCAGCAGTTACTCAGGGTTCAATCAGCCCCAGCATTTT. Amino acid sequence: CASSYSGFNQPQHF.

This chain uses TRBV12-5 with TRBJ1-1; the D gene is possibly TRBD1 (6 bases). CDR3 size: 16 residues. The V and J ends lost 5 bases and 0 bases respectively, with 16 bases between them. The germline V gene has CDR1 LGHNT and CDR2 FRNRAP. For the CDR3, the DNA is TGTGCTAGTGGTCGCATCCGGGACACCTTGAACACTGAAGCTTTCTTT. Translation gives CASGRIRDTLNTEAFF.

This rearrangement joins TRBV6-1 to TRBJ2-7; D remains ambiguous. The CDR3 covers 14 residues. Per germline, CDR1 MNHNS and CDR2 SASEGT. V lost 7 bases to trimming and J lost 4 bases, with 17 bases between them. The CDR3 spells CASKFSETFYEQYV. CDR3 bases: TGTGCCAGCAAATTTTCGGAAACTTTTTACGAGCAGTACGTC.

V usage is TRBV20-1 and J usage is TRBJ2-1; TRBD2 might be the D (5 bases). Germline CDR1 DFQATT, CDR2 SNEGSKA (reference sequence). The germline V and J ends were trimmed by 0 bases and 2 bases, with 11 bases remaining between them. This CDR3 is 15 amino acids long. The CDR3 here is CSARDSEGPYNEQFF. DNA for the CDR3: TGCAGTGCTAGAGACAGCGAGGGTCCCTACAATGAGCAGTTCTTC.

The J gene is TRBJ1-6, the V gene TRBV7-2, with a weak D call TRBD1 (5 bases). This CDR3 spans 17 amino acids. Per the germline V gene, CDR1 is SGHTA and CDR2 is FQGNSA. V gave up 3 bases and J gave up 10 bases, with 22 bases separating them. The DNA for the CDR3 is TGTGCCAGCAGCTTGTTAGCGGGGGACTTTATCAGCTCACCCCTCCACTTT. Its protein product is CASSLLAGDFISSPLHF.

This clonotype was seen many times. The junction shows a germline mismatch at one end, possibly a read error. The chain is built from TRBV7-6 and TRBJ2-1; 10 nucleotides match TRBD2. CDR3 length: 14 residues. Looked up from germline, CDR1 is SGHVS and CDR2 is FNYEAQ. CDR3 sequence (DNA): TGTGCCAGCAGCATAGCGGGGGGTTACAATGAGCAGTTCTTC. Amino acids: CASSIAGGYNEQFF.

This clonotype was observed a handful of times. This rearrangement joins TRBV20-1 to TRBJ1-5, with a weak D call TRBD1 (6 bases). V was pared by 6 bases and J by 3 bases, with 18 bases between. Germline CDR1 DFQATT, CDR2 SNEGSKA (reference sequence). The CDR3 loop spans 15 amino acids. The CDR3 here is CSAPLVGGHNQPQHF. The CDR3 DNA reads TGCAGTGCCCCCTTGGTTGGGGGACACAATCAGCCCCAGCATTTT.

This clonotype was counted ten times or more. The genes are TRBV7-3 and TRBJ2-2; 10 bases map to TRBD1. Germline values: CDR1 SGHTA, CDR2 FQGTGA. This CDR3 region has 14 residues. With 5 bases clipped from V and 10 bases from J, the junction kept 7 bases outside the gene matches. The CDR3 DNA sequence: TGTGCCAGCAGCCCGGGACAGGGGCCGTTGGAGCTGTTTTTT. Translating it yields CASSPGQGPLELFF.

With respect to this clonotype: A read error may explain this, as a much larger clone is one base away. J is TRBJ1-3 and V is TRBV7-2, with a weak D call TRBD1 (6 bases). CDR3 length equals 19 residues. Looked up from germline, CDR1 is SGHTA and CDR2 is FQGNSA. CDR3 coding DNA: TGTGCCAGCAGCTTAGGGAGGGAGACAGGTTACTTCTCTGGAAACACCATAGATTTT. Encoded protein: CASSLGRETGYFSGNTIDF. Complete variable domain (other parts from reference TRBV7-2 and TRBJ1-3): GAGVSQSPSNKVTEKGKDVELRCDPISGHTALYWYRQSLGQGLEFLIYFQGNSAPDKSGLPSDRFSAERTGGSVSTLTIQRTQQEDSAVYLCASSLGRETGYFSGNTIDFGEGSWLTVV.

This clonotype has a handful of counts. In DNA, the CDR3 is TGCGCCAGCAGCCACTTTACTAGCACAGATACGCAGTATTTT. Protein sequence: CASSHFTSTDTQYF. The genes are TRBV4-1 and TRBJ2-3, with D unresolved. CDR1 is MGHRA and CDR2 is YSYEKL in the germline V gene. The CDR3 totals 14 residues. V dropped 3 bases and J dropped 0 bases, with 7 bases sitting between them.

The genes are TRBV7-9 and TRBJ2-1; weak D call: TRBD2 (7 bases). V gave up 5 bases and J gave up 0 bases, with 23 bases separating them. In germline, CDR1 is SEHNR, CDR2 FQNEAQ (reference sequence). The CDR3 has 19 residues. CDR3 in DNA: TGTGCCAGCAGCCCAACCGGGGGGCGGAGGCCCAGCTCCTACAATGAGCAGTTCTTC. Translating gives CASSPTGGRRPSSYNEQFF.

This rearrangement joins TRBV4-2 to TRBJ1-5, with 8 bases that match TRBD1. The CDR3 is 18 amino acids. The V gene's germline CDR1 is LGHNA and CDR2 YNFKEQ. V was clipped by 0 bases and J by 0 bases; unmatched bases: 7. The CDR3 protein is CASSQEGQGLNSNQPQHF. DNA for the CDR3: TGTGCCAGCAGCCAAGAAGGACAGGGACTAAATAGCAATCAGCCCCAGCATTTT.

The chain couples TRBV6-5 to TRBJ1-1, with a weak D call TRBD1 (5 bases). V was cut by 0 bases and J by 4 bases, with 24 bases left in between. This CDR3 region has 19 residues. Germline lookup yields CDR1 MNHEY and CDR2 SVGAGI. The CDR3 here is CASSYSRGTVAVLGTEAFF. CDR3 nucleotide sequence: TGTGCCAGCAGTTACTCCCGAGGGACCGTAGCCGTCTTGGGCACTGAAGCTTTCTTT.

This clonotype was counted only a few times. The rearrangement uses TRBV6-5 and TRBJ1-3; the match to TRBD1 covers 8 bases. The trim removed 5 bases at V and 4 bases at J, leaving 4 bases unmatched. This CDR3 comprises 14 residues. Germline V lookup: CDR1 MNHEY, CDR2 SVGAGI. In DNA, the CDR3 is TGTGCCAGCAGTCCGGACAGGGCAGGAAACACCATATATTTT. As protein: CASSPDRAGNTIYF.

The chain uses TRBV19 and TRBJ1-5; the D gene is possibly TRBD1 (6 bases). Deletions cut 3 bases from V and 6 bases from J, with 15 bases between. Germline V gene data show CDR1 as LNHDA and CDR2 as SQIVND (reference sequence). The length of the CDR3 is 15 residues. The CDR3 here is CASSILGGSVQPQHF. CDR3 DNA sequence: TGTGCCAGTAGTATTCTGGGGGGCTCGGTTCAGCCCCAGCATTTT.

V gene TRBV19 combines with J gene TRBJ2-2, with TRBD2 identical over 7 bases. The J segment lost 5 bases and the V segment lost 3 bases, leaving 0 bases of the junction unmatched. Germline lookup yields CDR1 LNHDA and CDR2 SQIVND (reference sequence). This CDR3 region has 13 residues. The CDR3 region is CASSISGTGELFF. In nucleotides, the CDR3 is TGTGCCAGTAGTATTAGCGGGACCGGGGAGCTGTTTTTT.

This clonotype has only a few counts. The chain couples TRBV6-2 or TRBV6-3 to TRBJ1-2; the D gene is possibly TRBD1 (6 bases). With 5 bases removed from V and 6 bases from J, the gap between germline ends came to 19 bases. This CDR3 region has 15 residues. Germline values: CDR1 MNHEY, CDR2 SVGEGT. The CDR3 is CASSGRYRDYDGYTF. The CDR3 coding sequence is TGTGCCAGCAGTGGAAGATACAGGGATTACGATGGCTACACCTTC.

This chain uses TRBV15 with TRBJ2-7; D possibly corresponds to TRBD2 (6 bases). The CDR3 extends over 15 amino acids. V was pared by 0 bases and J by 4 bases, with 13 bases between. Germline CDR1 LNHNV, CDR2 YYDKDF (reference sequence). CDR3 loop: CATSREPPGGYEQYF. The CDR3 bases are TGTGCCACCAGCAGAGAGCCCCCCGGAGGGTACGAGCAGTACTTC.

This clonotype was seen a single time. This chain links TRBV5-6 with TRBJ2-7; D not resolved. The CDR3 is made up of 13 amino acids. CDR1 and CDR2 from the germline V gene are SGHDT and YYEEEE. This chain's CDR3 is CASSLAGYYDQYV. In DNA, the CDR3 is TGTGCCAGCAGCTTGGCCGGGTACTACGACCAGTACGTC.

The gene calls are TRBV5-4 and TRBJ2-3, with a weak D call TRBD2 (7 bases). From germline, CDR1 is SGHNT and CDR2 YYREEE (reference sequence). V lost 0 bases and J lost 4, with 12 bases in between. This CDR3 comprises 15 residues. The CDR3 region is CASSLEGGLADTQYF. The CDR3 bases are TGTGCCAGCAGCTTGGAGGGGGGGCTGGCAGATACGCAGTATTTT. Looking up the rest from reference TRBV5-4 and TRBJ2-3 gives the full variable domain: ETGVTQSPTHLIKTRGQQVTLRCSSQSGHNTVSWYQQALGQGPQFIFQYYREEENGRGNFPPRFSGLQFPNYSSELNVNALELDDSALYLCASSLEGGLADTQYFGPGTRLTVL.

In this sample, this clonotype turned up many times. The CDR3 loop is CASSLNGGPSTNEKLFF. DNA of the CDR3: TGTGCCAGCAGCTTAAATGGAGGGCCTAGTACTAATGAAAAACTGTTTTTT. The chain couples TRBV7-2 to TRBJ1-4; D not resolved. Between the trimmed V and J ends, which lost 2 bases and 2 bases, there was a span of 15 bases. This CDR3 has 17 residues. Germline V gives CDR1 SGHTA, CDR2 FQGNSA.

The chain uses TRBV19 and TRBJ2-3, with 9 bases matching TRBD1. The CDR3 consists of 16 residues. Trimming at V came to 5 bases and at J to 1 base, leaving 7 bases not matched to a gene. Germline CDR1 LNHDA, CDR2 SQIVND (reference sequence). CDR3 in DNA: TGTGCCAGTAGTCGACTCCGGGACAGGGGCACAGATACGCAGTATTTT. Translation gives CASSRLRDRGTDTQYF.

Here the CDR3 reads CASSIDSRQGSGTDTQYF. The CDR3 nucleotides are TGTGCCAGTAGTATAGATTCACGACAGGGGAGTGGTACAGATACGCAGTATTTT. The chain carries TRBV19 and TRBJ2-3, with TRBD1 matching 8 bases. The CDR3 spans 18 residues. V dropped 0 bases and J dropped 3; count of bases not matched to a gene: 11. Germline CDR1 and CDR2: LNHDA and SQIVND (reference sequence).

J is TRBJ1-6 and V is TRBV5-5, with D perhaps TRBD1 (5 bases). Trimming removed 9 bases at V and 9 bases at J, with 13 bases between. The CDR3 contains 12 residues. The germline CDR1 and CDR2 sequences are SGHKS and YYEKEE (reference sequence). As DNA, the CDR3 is TGTGCCACTCGGGACGGGGGTTCACCCCTCCACTTT. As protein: CATRDGGSPLHF.

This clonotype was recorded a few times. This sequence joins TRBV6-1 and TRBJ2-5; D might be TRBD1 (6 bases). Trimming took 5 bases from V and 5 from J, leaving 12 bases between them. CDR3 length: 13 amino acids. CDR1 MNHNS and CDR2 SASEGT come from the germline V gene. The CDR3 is CASSHRVRETQYF. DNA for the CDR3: TGTGCCAGCAGTCACAGGGTTCGGGAGACCCAGTACTTC.